The 17 T cell receptor beta chains listed next were all sequenced from one sample in a study of OX40 agonist ivuxolimab in advanced cancers. Produced via immunoSEQ multiplex PCR; TCRdb's table is partial and in-frame only. The table lists tens of thousands of clones, 90% of them singletons, with about 0.3% in the top ten. The sequenced sample was CD4+ or CD8+ T cells sorted from blood, obtained in a trial of the OX40 agonist ivuxolimab. The receptors derive from an adult with an advanced solid tumor such as melanoma, head and neck, liver or kidney cancer.

This clone was counted a few times. This chain links TRBV30 with TRBJ1-1; no clear D gene. The germline gives CDR1 GTSNPN, CDR2 SVGIG (reference sequence). CDR3 length: 13 amino acids. Trimming shortened V by 0 bases and J by 8 bases, and 13 bases separated the two germline ends. CDR3 DNA: TGTGCCTGGAGTGTACAACCAAAGATGGAAGCTTTCTTT. Amino acid sequence: CAWSVQPKMEAFF.

V gene TRBV4-1 combines with J gene TRBJ2-3, with D possibly being TRBD1 or TRBD2 (6 bases each). V was pared by 4 bases and J by 4 bases, with 18 bases between. Per the germline V gene, CDR1 is MGHRA and CDR2 is YSYEKL. The CDR3 consists of 16 residues. The CDR3 here is CASSRSNRGQPDTQYF. The CDR3 nucleotides read TGCGCCAGCAGCCGGTCAAATCGGGGGCAGCCAGATACGCAGTATTTT.

V is TRBV5-4 and J is TRBJ1-3; D call uncertain. CDR3 length equals 14 residues. Germline values: CDR1 SGHNT, CDR2 YYREEE (reference sequence). Trimming left V 4 bases short and J 1 base short, with 9 bases between. The CDR3 DNA reads TGTGCCAGCAGCCGGTGGGCGTCTGGAAACACCATATATTTT. This codes for CASSRWASGNTIYF.

V is TRBV19 and J is TRBJ2-7; 7 bases agree with TRBD1. Germline CDR1 and CDR2: LNHDA and SQIVND (reference sequence). The CDR3 sequence is 15 residues long. Losses at the gene ends were 2 bases for V and 4 bases for J; bases not matched to a gene: 8. The CDR3 protein is CASSIRGDSAYEQYF. CDR3 coding DNA: TGTGCCAGTAGTATAAGAGGGGACAGTGCGTACGAGCAGTACTTC.

The chain combines TRBV2 with TRBJ1-6; D not certain. CDR3 length equals 13 residues. The V end lost 2 bases, the J end lost 7 bases, and 6 bases lay between the germline ends. Germline lookup yields CDR1 SNHLY and CDR2 FYNNEI. The CDR3 here is CASSELGNSPLHF. Written as DNA, the CDR3 is TGTGCCAGCAGTGAACTGGGGAATTCACCCCTCCACTTT.

The V call is TRBV2, the J call TRBJ1-5; D possibly corresponds to TRBD1 (6 bases). CDR1 is SNHLY and CDR2 is FYNNEI in the germline V gene. The CDR3 consists of 16 residues. Trimming stripped 2 bases from V and 0 bases from J, with 11 bases between. Here the CDR3 DNA reads TGTGCCAGCAGTGAAAGGGGGGCGAATAGCAATCAGCCCCAGCATTTT. As protein: CASSERGANSNQPQHF. The complete variable domain, with remaining parts taken from reference TRBV2 and TRBJ1-5, reads EPEVTQTPSHQVTQMGQEVILRCVPISNHLYFYWYRQILGQKVEFLVSFYNNEISEKSEIFDDQFSVERPDGSNFTLKIRSTKLEDSAMYFCASSERGANSNQPQHFGDGTRLSIL.

V and J are TRBV4-1 and TRBJ2-3, with 7 bases that match TRBD1. J was trimmed by 8 bases and V by 2 bases; bases with no gene match: 10. This CDR3 has 15 residues. CDR1 is MGHRA and CDR2 is YSYEKL in the germline V gene. CDR3 nucleotides: TGCGCCAGCAGCCAACCGGGACAGAGCCATGGTACGCAGTATTTT. Protein: CASSQPGQSHGTQYF.

The chain is built from TRBV7-8 and TRBJ2-2, with 10 bases fitting TRBD2. CDR1 is SGHVS and CDR2 is FQNEAQ in the germline V gene. This CDR3 has 15 residues. V lost 3 bases, J lost 10 bases, and 8 bases stayed unmatched. The CDR3 is CASSFQRGGVEELFF. CDR3 in DNA: TGTGCCAGCAGCTTCCAGCGGGGGGGCGTGGAGGAGCTGTTTTTT. Full variable domain (remainder filled in from reference TRBV7-8 and TRBJ2-2): GAGVSQSPRYKVAKRGQDVALRCDPISGHVSLFWYQQALGQGPEFLTYFQNEAQLDKSGLPSDRFFAERPEGSVSTLKIQRTQQEDSAVYLCASSFQRGGVEELFFGEGSRLTVL.

The V call is TRBV7-6, the J call TRBJ2-5, with D hard to call. The CDR3 extends over 13 amino acids. V shed 4 bases and J shed 5 bases, with 11 bases lying between them. Germline loops: CDR1 SGHVS, CDR2 FNYEAQ. The CDR3 region is CASSSHSGETQYF. In nucleotides, the CDR3 is TGTGCCAGCAGCTCCCACTCGGGTGAGACCCAGTACTTC.

This clone has just one count. CDR3 amino acids: CASSFTGIGNQPQHF. For the CDR3, the DNA is TGTGCCAGCAGTTTTACAGGGATTGGCAATCAGCCCCAGCATTTT. The chain uses TRBV2 and TRBJ1-5, with D tentatively TRBD1 (6 bases). Germline CDR1 SNHLY, CDR2 FYNNEI. This CDR3 contains 15 residues. V lost 5 bases and J 2 bases, leaving 13 bases between the germline ends. Filled out from reference TRBV2 and TRBJ1-5, the complete variable domain reads EPEVTQTPSHQVTQMGQEVILRCVPISNHLYFYWYRQILGQKVEFLVSFYNNEISEKSEIFDDQFSVERPDGSNFTLKIRSTKLEDSAMYFCASSFTGIGNQPQHFGDGTRLSIL.

The rearrangement uses TRBV27 and TRBJ2-3; 7 bases align to TRBD2. Germline V gene sequence: CDR1 MNHEY, CDR2 SMNVEV (reference sequence). There are 17 residues in the CDR3. V shed 3 bases, J shed 0 bases, and the junction held 9 bases outside the gene matches. CDR3 DNA: TGTGCCAGCAGTTTCTTTCGGCGGGAGACTAGCACAGATACGCAGTATTTT. It is translated as CASSFFRRETSTDTQYF.

The CDR3 region has the DNA TGTGCCAGCAGCTTAAAGGGCCAGGTGAACACTGAAGCTTTCTTT. It encodes CASSLKGQVNTEAFF. The genes are TRBV7-6 and TRBJ1-1, with unresolved D. The CDR3 spans 15 residues. Trimming stripped 2 bases from V and 0 bases from J, with 10 bases between. Germline-derived CDR1 and CDR2 are SGHVS and FNYEAQ. Full variable domain (outside the CDR3, taken from reference TRBV7-6 and TRBJ1-1): GAGVSQSPRYKVTKRGQDVALRCDPISGHVSLYWYRQALGQGPEFLTYFNYEAQQDKSGLPNDRFSAERPEGSISTLTIQRTEQRDSAMYRCASSLKGQVNTEAFFGQGTRLTVV.

This clone was seen only once. The chain joins TRBV19 to TRBJ2-5; tentatively, D is TRBD2 (5 bases). V was pared by 5 bases and J by 4 bases, with 11 bases between. Germline V lookup: CDR1 LNHDA, CDR2 SQIVND (reference sequence). The CDR3 has 13 residues. CDR3 DNA sequence: TGTGCCAGTAGTTCTACCCGGGGAGAGACCCAGTACTTC. This codes for CASSSTRGETQYF.

This clone was seen a single time. The chain links TRBV19 to TRBJ2-1; D is perhaps TRBD2 (6 bases). CDR3 length equals 15 residues. The V and J ends lost 7 bases and 0 bases respectively, with 13 bases between them. Germline V gives CDR1 LNHDA, CDR2 SQIVND (reference sequence). The DNA of the CDR3 is TGTGCCAGTAACCCCGGGGGATACTCCTACAATGAGCAGTTCTTC. It codes for CASNPGGYSYNEQFF.

The CDR3 coding sequence is TGTGCCTGGAGCAAGCGGACAGCCTGGGCGGATAATTCACCCCTCCACTTT. It yields the protein CAWSKRTAWADNSPLHF. J is TRBJ1-6 and V is TRBV30, with a weak D call TRBD1 (6 bases). Germline V gene sequence: CDR1 GTSNPN, CDR2 SVGIG (reference sequence). The CDR3 length is 17 residues. The V and J ends lost 3 bases and 5 bases respectively, with 20 bases between them.

The J gene is TRBJ2-5, the V gene TRBV5-1, with 7 bases identical to TRBD1. The CDR3 runs 14 residues. Trimming took 5 bases from V and 6 from J; bases not matched to a gene: 10. The germline gives CDR1 SGHRS, CDR2 YFSETQ. The CDR3 sequence: CASSQRQGEKTQYF. DNA of the CDR3: TGCGCCAGCAGTCAGAGACAGGGTGAGAAGACCCAGTACTTC.

The chain employs TRBV27 and TRBJ1-1; tentative D call: TRBD1 (6 bases). CDR3 size: 12 residues. V was trimmed by 4 bases and J by 11 bases, leaving 14 bases between them. CDR1 is MNHEY, CDR2 SMNVEV, per germline (reference sequence). The CDR3 DNA sequence: TGTGCCAGCAGTTCACAACAGGGAAATGCTTTCTTT. It translates to CASSSQQGNAFF.